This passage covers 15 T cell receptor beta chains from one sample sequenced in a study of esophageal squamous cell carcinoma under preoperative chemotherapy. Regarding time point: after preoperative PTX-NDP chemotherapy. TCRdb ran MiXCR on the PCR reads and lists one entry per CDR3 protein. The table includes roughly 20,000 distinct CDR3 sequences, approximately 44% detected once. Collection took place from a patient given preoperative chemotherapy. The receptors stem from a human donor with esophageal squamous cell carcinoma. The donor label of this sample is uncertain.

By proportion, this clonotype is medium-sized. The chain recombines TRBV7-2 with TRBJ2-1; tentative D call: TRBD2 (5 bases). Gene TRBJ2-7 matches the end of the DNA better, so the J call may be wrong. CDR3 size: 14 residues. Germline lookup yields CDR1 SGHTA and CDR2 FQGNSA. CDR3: CASSLDVGRGEQYF. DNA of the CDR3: TGTGCCAGCAGCTTAGATGTGGGTCGGGGCGAGCAGTACTTC.

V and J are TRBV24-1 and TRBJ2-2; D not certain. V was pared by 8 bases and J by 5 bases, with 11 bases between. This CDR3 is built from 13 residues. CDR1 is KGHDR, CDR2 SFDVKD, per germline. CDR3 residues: CATTSTVTGELFF. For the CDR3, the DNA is TGTGCCACCACTTCGACGGTGACCGGGGAGCTGTTTTTT.

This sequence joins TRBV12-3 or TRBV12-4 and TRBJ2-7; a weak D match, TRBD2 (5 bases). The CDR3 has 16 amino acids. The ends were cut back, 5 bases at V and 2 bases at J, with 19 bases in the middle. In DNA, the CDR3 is TGTGCCAGCAGTCCCCCCTCGAGGGAAAGGGCCTACGAGCAGTACTTC. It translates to CASSPPSRERAYEQYF.

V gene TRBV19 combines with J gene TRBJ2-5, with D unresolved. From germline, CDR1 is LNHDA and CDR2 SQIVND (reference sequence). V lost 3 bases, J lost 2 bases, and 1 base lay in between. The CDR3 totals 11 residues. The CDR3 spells CASSMQETQYF. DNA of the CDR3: TGTGCCAGTAGTATGCAAGAGACCCAGTACTTC. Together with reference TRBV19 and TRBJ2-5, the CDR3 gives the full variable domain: DGGITQSPKYLFRKEGQNVTLSCEQNLNHDAMYWYRQDPGQGLRLIYYSQIVNDFQKGDIAEGYSVSREKKESFPLTVTSAQKNPTAFYLCASSMQETQYFGPGTRLLVL.

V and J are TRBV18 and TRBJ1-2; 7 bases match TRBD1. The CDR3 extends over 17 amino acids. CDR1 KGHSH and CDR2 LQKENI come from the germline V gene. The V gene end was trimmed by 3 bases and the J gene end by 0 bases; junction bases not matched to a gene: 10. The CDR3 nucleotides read TGTGCCAGCTCACCCAACCGGGACAGCAACTCTAACTATGGCTACACCTTC. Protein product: CASSPNRDSNSNYGYTF.

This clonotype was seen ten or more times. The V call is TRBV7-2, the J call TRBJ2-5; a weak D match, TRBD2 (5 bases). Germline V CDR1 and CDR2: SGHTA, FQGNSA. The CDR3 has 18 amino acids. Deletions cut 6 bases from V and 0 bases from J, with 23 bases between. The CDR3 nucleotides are TGTGCCAGCAGGCTTAGGTGGGGAGCGGAGAACTACCAAGAGACCCAGTACTTC. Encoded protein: CASRLRWGAENYQETQYF.

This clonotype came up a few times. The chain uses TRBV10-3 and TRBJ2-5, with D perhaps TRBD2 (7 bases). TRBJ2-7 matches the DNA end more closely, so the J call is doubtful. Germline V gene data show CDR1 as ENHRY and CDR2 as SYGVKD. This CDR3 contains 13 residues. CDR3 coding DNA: TGTGCCTGTGGGGGGGCGCTCGTACACGAGCAGTACTTC. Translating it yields CACGGALVHEQYF.

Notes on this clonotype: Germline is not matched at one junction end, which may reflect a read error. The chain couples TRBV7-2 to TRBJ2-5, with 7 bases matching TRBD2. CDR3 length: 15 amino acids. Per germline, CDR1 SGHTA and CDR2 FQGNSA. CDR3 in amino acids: CASSLGGSGHNAQTF. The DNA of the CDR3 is TGTGCCAGCAGCTTGGGAGGGTCGGGGCACAACGCCCAGACCTTC.

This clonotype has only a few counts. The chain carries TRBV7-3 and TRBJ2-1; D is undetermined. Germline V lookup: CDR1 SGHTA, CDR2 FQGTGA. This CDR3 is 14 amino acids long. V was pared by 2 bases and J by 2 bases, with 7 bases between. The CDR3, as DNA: TGTGCCAGCAGCTTAGGCGAGCCCTACAATGAGCAGTTCTTC. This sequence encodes CASSLGEPYNEQFF.

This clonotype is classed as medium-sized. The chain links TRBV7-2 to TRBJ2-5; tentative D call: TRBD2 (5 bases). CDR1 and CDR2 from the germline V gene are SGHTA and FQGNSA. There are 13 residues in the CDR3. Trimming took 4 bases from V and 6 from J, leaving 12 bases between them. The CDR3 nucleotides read TGTGCCAGCAGCTACACGGACTGGAAGACCCAGTACTTC. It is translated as CASSYTDWKTQYF.

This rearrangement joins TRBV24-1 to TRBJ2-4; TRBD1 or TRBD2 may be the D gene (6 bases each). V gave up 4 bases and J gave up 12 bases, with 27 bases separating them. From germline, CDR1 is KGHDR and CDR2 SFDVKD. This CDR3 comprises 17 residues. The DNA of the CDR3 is TGTGCCACCAGTGAGGGGCCCGGGGGCGGAGCCCAAGAGACTCAGTACTTC. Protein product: CATSEGPGGGAQETQYF.

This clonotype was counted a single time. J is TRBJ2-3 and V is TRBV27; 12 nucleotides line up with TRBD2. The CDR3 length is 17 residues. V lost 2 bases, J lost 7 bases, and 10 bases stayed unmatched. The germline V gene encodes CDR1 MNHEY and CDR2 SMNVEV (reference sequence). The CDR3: CASSLPQTSGRRNTQYF. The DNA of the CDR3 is TGTGCCAGCAGTTTACCCCAAACTAGCGGGAGGCGGAATACGCAGTATTTT.

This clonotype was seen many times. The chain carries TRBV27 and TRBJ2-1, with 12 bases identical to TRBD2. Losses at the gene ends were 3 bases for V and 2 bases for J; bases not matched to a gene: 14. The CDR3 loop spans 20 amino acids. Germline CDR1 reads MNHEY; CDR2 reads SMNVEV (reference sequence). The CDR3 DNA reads TGTGCCAGCAGTTTCGTAAGGACTAGCGGGGTCAAGAGGGCCTACAATGAGCAGTTCTTC. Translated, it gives CASSFVRTSGVKRAYNEQFF.

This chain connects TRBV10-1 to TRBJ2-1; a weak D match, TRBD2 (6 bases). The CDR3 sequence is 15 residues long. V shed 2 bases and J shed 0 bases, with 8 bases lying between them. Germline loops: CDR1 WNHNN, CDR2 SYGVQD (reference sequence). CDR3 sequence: CASSERGSSYNEQFF. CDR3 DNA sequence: TGCGCCAGCAGTGAGCGGGGGAGCTCCTACAATGAGCAGTTCTTC.

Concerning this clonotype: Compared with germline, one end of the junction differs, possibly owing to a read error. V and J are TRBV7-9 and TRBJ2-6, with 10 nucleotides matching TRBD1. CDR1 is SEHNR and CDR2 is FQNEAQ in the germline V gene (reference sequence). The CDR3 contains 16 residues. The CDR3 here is CASSTGQGNGANEQTF. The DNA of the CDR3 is TGTGCCAGCAGCACGGGACAGGGGAACGGGGCCAACGAGCAGACCTTC.